These T cell receptor beta chains were read from a single sample in a study of cytomegalovirus exposure and HLA in healthy donors. TCRdb's table, derived via immunoSEQ multiplex PCR, lists solely in-frame clones and lacks some. The sample records under 50,000 clones, about 66% being singletons. The specimen sequenced was PBMCs. All receptors derive from a man in his fifties in good health and CMV-seropositive. Both conserved end residues are part of each CDR3. Each record gives: CDR3 protein, CDR3 DNA, D gene, V gene, J gene, clone size. The D gene is left open where the match is weak. The size entry is marked missing in some rows and otherwise reads once, few, many or a size class.

CDR3: CASSVGQPFSGNTIYF
DNA: TGTGCCAGCAGCGTGGGACAGCCATTCTCTGGAAACACCATATATTTT
D: TRBD1
V: TRBV7-7
J: TRBJ1-3
size: NA

CDR3: CASSQDYRGNTEAFF
DNA: TGCGCCAGCAGCCAAGACTACAGGGGGAACACTGAAGCTTTCTTT
D: TRBD1
V: TRBV4-3
J: TRBJ1-1
size: NA

CDR3: CASSLATGFNYGYTF
DNA: TGCGCCAGCAGCTTGGCGACAGGTTTCAACTATGGCTACACCTTC
D: NA
V: TRBV5-1
J: TRBJ1-2
size: few

CDR3: CASSPGTNEKLFF
DNA: TGTGCCAGCAGCCCCGGGACTAATGAAAAACTGTTTTTT
D: NA
V: TRBV7-9
J: TRBJ1-4
size: NA

CDR3: CASGFSQGPYNEQFF
DNA: TGTGCCAGCGGCTTTTCCCAGGGCCCTTACAATGAGCAGTTCTTC
D: NA
V: TRBV7-2
J: TRBJ2-1
size: NA

CDR3: CAWSAGGYEQYF
DNA: TGTGCCTGGAGTGCAGGGGGCTACGAGCAGTACTTC
D: TRBD1
V: TRBV30
J: TRBJ2-7
size: NA

CDR3: CASSSISGVGEAFF
DNA: TGTGCCAGCAGCTCTATCAGCGGGGTTGGTGAAGCTTTCTTT
D: NA
V: TRBV7-9
J: TRBJ1-1
size: NA

CDR3: CASSRYGGGPDTQYF
DNA: TGTGCCAGCAGCCGGTACGGGGGGGGCCCAGATACGCAGTATTTT
D: TRBD2
V: TRBV5-4
J: TRBJ2-3
size: NA

CDR3: CASSFVRGTGELFF
DNA: TGTGCCAGCAGCTTCGTTCGAGGGACCGGGGAGCTGTTTTTT
D: NA
V: TRBV7-3
J: TRBJ2-2
size: NA

CDR3: CASSYGQRDSPLHF
DNA: TGTGCCAGCAGTTACGGCCAGAGGGATTCACCCCTCCACTTT
D: NA
V: TRBV6-6
J: TRBJ1-6
size: NA